This TCR beta chain was obtained from a study of blood T cells in healthy people across ages. Overall study findings and caveats: Possibly confounding the expanded clonotype changes was the fact that donor CMV status was unknown. Diversity estimated from one million T cells was considered an underestimate.

The authors ran a second PCR of roughly 6 to 11 cycles using a sample-barcoded 5' primer and a J-beta primer mix. TCRdb re-analysed the 5' RACE reads in MiXCR, keeping a single row per CDR3 protein. The table lists around 620,000 distinct CDR3 sequences, 25% to 30% of them singletons, with about a fifth in the top ten. With respect to this clonotype: Its antigen remains unknown.

The V and J ends lost 4 bases and 1 base respectively, with 15 bases between them. This CDR3 spans 16 amino acids. Per germline, CDR1 SGDLS and CDR2 YYNGEE. Per-sample yields of isolated PBMCs were at least 7 million. The rearrangement links TRBV9 to TRBJ2-4, with D possibly being TRBD1 (5 bases). Specimen: blood. The receptor comes from a woman in her seventies in good health. CDR3: CASSSRQGEAKNIQYF. DNA for the CDR3: TGTGCCAGCAGCTCACGTCAGGGCGAGGCCAAAAACATTCAGTACTTC.